Listed below are T cell receptor beta chains from one sample, sequenced in a study of shared T cell receptors in the human thymus. Generated by immunoSEQ multiplex PCR, the TCRdb table keeps only in-frame clones and is missing some. In the table there are some 700,000 clones, 75% to 90% of which are singletons. The sample was also reused in another study, on human thymus T cells.

Sequencing was carried out using thymocytes. These receptor sequences come from a girl less than two years old with a congenital heart defect. Each CDR3 is given with its conserved first and last residue. The D gene is left open where the match is weak. Rows may omit the clone size; those that give it use once, few, many or a size class.

TRBJ2-3 . . TRBV2 TGTGCCAGCCGACAGTACCCCGGGCGAAGCACAGATACGCAGTATTTT CASRQYPGRSTDTQYF
TRBJ2-7 . TRBD1 TRBV5-6 TGTGCCAGCAGCTTGAATACAGGGGACGACTCCTACGAGCAGTACTTC CASSLNTGDDSYEQYF
TRBJ2-2 . . TRBV5-1 TGCGCCAGCCGTGGCAGGGGTGACACCGGGGAGCTGTTTTTT CASRGRGDTGELFF
TRBJ1-2 . . TRBV4-3 TGCGCCGTAAGCGATTCCAACTATGGCTACACCTTC CAVSDSNYGYTF
TRBJ1-1 . . TRBV11-2 TGTGCCAGCAGCCAACTGGGGGCTGGGGGAGCTTTCTTT CASSQLGAGGAFF
TRBJ2-5 . . TRBV28 TGTGCCAGCAGTCCCCTGGGGCCCACCCACTTAAGGGAGACCCAGTACTTC CASSPLGPTHLRETQYF
TRBJ1-6 once TRBD1 TRBV19 TGTGCCAGTAGTATAGATCACAGGGGACGTAATTCACCCCTCCACTTT CASSIDHRGRNSPLHF
TRBJ2-2 . TRBD2 TRBV15 TGTGCCACCAGCAGAGATAGGAGCGGGGGGCCGAGAGCGAACACCGGGGAGCTGTTTTTT CATSRDRSGGPRANTGELFF
TRBJ2-7 . TRBD2 TRBV27 TGTGCCACCTCACCGGGACTAGCGTTCGAGCAGTACTTC CATSPGLAFEQYF
TRBJ1-4 . . TRBV7-6 TGTGCCAGCAGCCCCCCAGGGGCAACTAATGAAAAACTGTTTTTT CASSPPGATNEKLFF
TRBJ1-4 . . TRBV6-6 TGTGCCAGCAGTTACTCGGCAGGCCCCTATGAAAAACTGTTTTTT CASSYSAGPYEKLFF
TRBJ1-5 . TRBD1 TRBV5-1 TGCGCCAGCAGCTATAGGACAGGGGGCAATCAGCCCCAGCATTTT CASSYRTGGNQPQHF
TRBJ1-2 . . TRBV28 TGTGCCAGCAAGAAGACAGGTGCTTATGGCTACACCTTC CASKKTGAYGYTF
TRBJ1-1 . TRBD1 TRBV29-1 TGCAGCGTTGAGGAAGGACAGGGTATGTCGGCTTTCTTT CSVEEGQGMSAFF
TRBJ2-4 . . TRBV6-1 TGTGCCAGCAGTGAAAGGGACACAAGGGGGACCGAGAACAAAAACATTCAGTACTTC CASSERDTRGTENKNIQYF
TRBJ1-3 . TRBD1 TRBV11-2 TGTGCCAGCAGCTTAGAGCGCTCGGGACAGGATTTTGGAAACACCATATATTTT CASSLERSGQDFGNTIYF
TRBJ2-1 . TRBD1 TRBV14 TGTGCCAGCACCCTCGCCGGGGACAGCTCCTACAATGAGCAGTTCTTC CASTLAGDSSYNEQFF
TRBJ1-1 . . TRBV7-9 TGTGCCAGCAGCTCCCTAGGGGATAACACTGAAGCTTTCTTT CASSSLGDNTEAFF
TRBJ1-1 . . TRBV7-2 TGTGCCAGCAGCCGAGACTTGGGAGGAGAAGCTTTCTTT CASSRDLGGEAFF
TRBJ1-5 . . TRBV7-9 TGTGCCAGCAGTGGGGGGGCCCAGCCCCAGCATTTT CASSGGAQPQHF
TRBJ2-7 . . TRBV4-3 TGCGCCAGCAGCCAAGTTTTCGCCAGGGACTACGAGCAGTACTTC CASSQVFARDYEQYF
TRBJ2-2 . . TRBV5-6 TGTGCCAGCAGCCTGGACGTTGGGCAGGGAACCGGGGAGCTGTTTTTT CASSLDVGQGTGELFF
TRBJ1-2 once TRBD1 TRBV29-1 TGCAGCGTTGGCCGGGACAGGTTCTATGGCTACACCTTC CSVGRDRFYGYTF
TRBJ1-4 . TRBD1 TRBV6-6 TGTGCCAGCAGTCTAAAGACAGGGGGCTCTGAAAAACTGTTTTTT CASSLKTGGSEKLFF
TRBJ2-1 . . TRBV4-3 TGCGCCAGCAGCCAAGAGCAGGCGGGCTCCTACAATGAGCAGTTCTTC CASSQEQAGSYNEQFF
TRBJ2-5 . . TRBV12-5 TGTGCTAGTGGTTGGGGTACAGGGCAAGGAGAGACCCAGTACTTC CASGWGTGQGETQYF